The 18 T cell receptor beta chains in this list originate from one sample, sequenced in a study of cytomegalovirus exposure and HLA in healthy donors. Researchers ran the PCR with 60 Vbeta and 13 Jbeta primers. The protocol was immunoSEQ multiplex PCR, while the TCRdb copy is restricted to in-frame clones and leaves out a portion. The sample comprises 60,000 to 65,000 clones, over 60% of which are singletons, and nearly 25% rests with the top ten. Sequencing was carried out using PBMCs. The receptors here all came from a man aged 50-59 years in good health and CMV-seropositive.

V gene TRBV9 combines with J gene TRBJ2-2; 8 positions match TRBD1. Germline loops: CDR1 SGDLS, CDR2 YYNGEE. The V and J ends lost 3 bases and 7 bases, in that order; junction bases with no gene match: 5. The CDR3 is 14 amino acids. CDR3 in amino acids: CASSASGGGGELFF. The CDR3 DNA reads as TGTGCCAGCAGCGCCTCAGGGGGCGGCGGGGAGCTGTTTTTT. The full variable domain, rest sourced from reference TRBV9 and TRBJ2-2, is DSGVTQTPKHLITATGQRVTLRCSPRSGDLSVYWYQQSLDQGLQFLIQYYNGEERAKGNILERFSAQQFPDLHSELNLSSLELGDSALYFCASSASGGGGELFFGEGSRLTVL.

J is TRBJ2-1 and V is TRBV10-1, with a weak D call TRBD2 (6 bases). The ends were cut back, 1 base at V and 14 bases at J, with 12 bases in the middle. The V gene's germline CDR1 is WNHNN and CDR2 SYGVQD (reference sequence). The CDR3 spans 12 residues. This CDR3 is CASSELRDVKFF. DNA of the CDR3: TGCGCCAGCAGTGAGTTGCGGGACGTGAAGTTCTTC.

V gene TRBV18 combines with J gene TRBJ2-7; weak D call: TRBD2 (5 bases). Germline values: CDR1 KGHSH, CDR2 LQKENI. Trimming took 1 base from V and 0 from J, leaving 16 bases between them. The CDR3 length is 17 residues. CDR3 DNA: TGTGCCAGCTCACCACGCCCTACTAGAACCGGCTCCTACGAGCAGTACTTC. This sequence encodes CASSPRPTRTGSYEQYF.

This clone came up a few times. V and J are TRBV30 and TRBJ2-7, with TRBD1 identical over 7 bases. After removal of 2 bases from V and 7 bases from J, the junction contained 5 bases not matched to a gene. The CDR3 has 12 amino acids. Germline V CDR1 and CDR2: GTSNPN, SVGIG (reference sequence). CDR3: CAWSRRGLEQYF. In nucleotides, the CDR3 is TGTGCCTGGAGTCGCAGGGGGTTAGAGCAGTACTTC.

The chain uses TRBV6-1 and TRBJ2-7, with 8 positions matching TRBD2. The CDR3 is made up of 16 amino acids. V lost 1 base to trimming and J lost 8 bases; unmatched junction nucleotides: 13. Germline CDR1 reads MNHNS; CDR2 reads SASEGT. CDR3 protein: CASSEVGSGTLFKQYF. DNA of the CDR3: TGTGCCAGCAGTGAAGTTGGTAGCGGGACCCTCTTTAAGCAGTACTTC.

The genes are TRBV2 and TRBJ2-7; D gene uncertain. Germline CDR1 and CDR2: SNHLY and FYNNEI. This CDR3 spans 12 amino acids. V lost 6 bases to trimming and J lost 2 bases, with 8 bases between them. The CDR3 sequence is CASRATPYEQYF. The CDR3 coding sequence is TGTGCCAGCAGGGCCACCCCCTACGAGCAGTACTTC.

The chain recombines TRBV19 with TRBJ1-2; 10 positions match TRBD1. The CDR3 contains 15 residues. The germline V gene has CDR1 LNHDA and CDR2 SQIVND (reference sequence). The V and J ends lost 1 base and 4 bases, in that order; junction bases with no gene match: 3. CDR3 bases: TGTGCCAGTAGTATAGGGGGACAGGGGATCTATGGCTACACCTTC. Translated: CASSIGGQGIYGYTF. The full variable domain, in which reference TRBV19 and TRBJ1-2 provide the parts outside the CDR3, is DGGITQSPKYLFRKEGQNVTLSCEQNLNHDAMYWYRQDPGQGLRLIYYSQIVNDFQKGDIAEGYSVSREKKESFPLTVTSAQKNPTAFYLCASSIGGQGIYGYTFGSGTRLTVV.

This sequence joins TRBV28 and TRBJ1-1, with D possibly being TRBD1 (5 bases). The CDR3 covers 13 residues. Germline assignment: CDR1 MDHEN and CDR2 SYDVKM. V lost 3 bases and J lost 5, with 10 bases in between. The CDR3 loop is CASSFPRATEAFF. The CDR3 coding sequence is TGTGCCAGCAGTTTCCCCAGGGCAACTGAAGCTTTCTTT.

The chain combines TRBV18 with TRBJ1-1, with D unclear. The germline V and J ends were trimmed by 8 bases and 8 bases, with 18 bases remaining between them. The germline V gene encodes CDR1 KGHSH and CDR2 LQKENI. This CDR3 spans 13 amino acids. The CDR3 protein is CASRGLAGTEAFF. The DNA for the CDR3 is TGTGCCAGCAGAGGGTTGGCAGGCACCGAAGCTTTCTTT.

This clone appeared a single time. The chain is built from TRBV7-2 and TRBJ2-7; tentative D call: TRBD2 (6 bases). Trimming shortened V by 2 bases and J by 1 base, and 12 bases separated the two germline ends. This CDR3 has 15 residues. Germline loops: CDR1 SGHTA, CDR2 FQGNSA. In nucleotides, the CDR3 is TGTGCCAGCAGCTTAAATAGGGGAGGATCCTACGAGCAGTACTTC. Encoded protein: CASSLNRGGSYEQYF.

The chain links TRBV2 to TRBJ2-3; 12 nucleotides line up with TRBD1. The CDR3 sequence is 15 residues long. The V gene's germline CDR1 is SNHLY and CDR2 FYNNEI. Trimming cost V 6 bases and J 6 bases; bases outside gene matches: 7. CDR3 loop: CASSPGTGGWDTQYF. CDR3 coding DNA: TGTGCCAGCAGCCCCGGGACAGGGGGCTGGGATACGCAGTATTTT.

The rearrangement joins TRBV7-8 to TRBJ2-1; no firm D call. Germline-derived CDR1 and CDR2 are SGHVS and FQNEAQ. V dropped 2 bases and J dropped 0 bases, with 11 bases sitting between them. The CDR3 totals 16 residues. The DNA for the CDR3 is TGTGCCAGCAGCTTAATTTGGCCGGGCTCCTACAATGAGCAGTTCTTC. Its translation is CASSLIWPGSYNEQFF.

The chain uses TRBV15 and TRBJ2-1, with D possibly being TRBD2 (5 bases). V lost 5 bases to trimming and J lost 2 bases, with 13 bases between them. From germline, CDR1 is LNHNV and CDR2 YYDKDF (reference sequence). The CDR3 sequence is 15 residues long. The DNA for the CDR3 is TGTGCCACCAGCCAAAAAACCGGGACCTACAATGAGCAGTTCTTC. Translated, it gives CATSQKTGTYNEQFF.

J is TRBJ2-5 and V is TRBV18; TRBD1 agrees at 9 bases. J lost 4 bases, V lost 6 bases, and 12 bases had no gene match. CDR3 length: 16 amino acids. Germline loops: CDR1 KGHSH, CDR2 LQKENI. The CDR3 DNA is TGTGCCAGCTCCAAGATCCGGGACAGGGTCCGAGAGACCCAGTACTTC. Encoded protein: CASSKIRDRVRETQYF.

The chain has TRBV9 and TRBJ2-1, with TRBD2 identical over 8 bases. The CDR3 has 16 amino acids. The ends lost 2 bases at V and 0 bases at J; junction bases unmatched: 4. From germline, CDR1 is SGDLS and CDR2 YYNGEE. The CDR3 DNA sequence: TGTGCCAGCAGCGTCACTAGCGGCAGCTCCTACAATGAGCAGTTCTTC. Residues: CASSVTSGSSYNEQFF.

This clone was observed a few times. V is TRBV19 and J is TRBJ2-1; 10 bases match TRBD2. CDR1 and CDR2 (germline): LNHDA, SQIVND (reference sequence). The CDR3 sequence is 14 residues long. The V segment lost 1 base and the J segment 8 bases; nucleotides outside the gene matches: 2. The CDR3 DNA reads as TGTGCCAGTAGTATAGGAAGCGGGGGGGATGAGCAGTTCTTC. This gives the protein CASSIGSGGDEQFF.

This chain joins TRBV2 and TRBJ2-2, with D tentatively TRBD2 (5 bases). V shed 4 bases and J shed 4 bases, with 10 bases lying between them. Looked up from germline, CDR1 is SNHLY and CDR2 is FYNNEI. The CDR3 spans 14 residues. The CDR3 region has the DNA TGTGCCAGCAGTGTCGGGGTGTTCACCGGGGAGCTGTTTTTT. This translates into CASSVGVFTGELFF.

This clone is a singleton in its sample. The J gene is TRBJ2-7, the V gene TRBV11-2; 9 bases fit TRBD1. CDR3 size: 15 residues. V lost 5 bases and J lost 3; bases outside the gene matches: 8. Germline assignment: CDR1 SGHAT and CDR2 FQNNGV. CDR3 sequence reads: CASSADRGSRYEQYF. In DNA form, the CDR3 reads TGTGCCAGCAGCGCTGACAGGGGGAGTCGCTACGAGCAGTACTTC. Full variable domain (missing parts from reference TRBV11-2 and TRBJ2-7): EAGVAQSPRYKIIEKRQSVAFWCNPISGHATLYWYQQILGQGPKLLIQFQNNGVVDDSQLPKDRFSAERLKGVDSTLKIQPAKLEDSAVYLCASSADRGSRYEQYFGPGTRLTVT.